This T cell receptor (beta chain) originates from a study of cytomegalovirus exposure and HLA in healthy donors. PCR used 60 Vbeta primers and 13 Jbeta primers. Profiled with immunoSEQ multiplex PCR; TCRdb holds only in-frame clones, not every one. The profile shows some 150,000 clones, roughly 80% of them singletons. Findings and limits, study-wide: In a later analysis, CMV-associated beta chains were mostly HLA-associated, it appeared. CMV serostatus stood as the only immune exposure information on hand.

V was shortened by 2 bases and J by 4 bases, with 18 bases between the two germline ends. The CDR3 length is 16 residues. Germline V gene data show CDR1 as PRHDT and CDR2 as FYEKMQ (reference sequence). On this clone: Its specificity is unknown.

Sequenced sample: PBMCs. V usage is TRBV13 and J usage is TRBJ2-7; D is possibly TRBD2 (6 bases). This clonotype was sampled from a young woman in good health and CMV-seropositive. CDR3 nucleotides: TGTGCCAGCAGCTTAAGGGGTGGAGGGAGCACTTACGAGCAGTACTTC. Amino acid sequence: CASSLRGGGSTYEQYF.